One and the same sample provided the 27 T cell receptor beta chains below, sequenced in a study of T cells expressing NK-cell markers. TCRdb reprocessed the 5' RACE reads and reports one entry per CDR3 protein, with no DNA. Its table records 300,000 to 500,000 distinct CDR3 sequences. Sequencing was performed on blood T cells: a sorted CD56 or NKG2C T cell subset, CD4+ or CD8+ T cells, or bulk PBMC T cells (not recorded which). These receptors came from a woman aged 45 to 65 in good health.

The J gene is TRBJ2-3, the V gene TRBV18; TCRdb indicates TRBD2, and absent DNA this call remains unverified. The CDR3 is 17 residues long. Germline CDR1 KGHSH, CDR2 LQKENI. CDR3: CASSPPLLAVLTDTQYF. The full variable domain, with the rest looked up from reference TRBV18 and TRBJ2-3, is NAGVMQNPRHLVRRRGQEARLRCSPMKGHSHVYWYRQLPEEGLKFMVYLQKENIIDESGMPKERFSAEFPKEGPSILRIQQVVRGDSAAYFCASSPPLLAVLTDTQYFGPGTRLTVL.

This rearrangement joins TRBV4-2 to TRBJ1-1. Germline V lookup: CDR1 LGHNA, CDR2 YNFKEQ. There are 15 residues in the CDR3. CDR3 sequence reads: CASSQEFRKNTEAFF.

The chain links TRBV20-1 to TRBJ2-5; the D call of TRBD2 rests on TCRdb alone, since no DNA is present to check it. Germline V gene data show CDR1 as DFQATT and CDR2 as SNEGSKA (reference sequence). The CDR3 runs 16 residues. The chain's CDR3 is CSAQTLAGVQWETQYF.

This sequence joins TRBV20-1 and TRBJ1-2. Germline V gene lookup returns CDR1 DFQATT and CDR2 SNEGSKA (reference sequence). The CDR3 sequence is 11 residues long. CDR3 sequence: CSAREKDGYTF.

The J gene is TRBJ2-6, the V gene TRBV6-1. CDR1 and CDR2 from the germline V gene are MNHNS and SASEGT. This CDR3 region has 14 residues. CDR3 sequence: CASAPGPGANVLTF.

V usage is TRBV30 and J usage is TRBJ2-7; TCRdb calls TRBD2, which cannot be checked without DNA. CDR1 is GTSNPN, CDR2 SVGIG, per germline (reference sequence). The CDR3 contains 13 residues. The CDR3 loop reads CAWSPRLAGEQYF.

The genes are TRBV12-3 or TRBV12-4 and TRBJ2-5; no DNA is available, so the TRBD1 call from TCRdb remains unchecked. CDR3 length: 14 residues. CDR3 amino acids: CASSYHLGAETQYF.

The rearrangement joins TRBV7-9 to TRBJ2-1; TCRdb returns TRBD1, unconfirmable since there is no DNA. Germline CDR1 and CDR2: SEHNR and FQNEAQ (reference sequence). CDR3 length: 15 residues. The CDR3 loop reads CASSLASPGSPEQFF.

The V and J genes are TRBV11-2 and TRBJ2-1. Germline V gives CDR1 SGHAT, CDR2 FQNNGV. This CDR3 is built from 14 residues. The CDR3: CASSRLGTDNEQFF.

The chain carries TRBV30 and TRBJ2-1; TCRdb reports TRBD2, a call that lacks DNA to check it against. The length of the CDR3 is 11 residues. CDR1 and CDR2 from the germline V gene are GTSNPN and SVGIG (reference sequence). CDR3 in amino acids: CAWSTEVVQFF. Using reference TRBV30 and TRBJ2-1 for the parts outside the CDR3, the full variable domain is SQTIHQWPATLVQPVGSPLSLECTVEGTSNPNLYWYRQAAGRGLQLLFYSVGIGQISSEVPQNLSASRPQDRQFILSSKKLLLSDSGFYLCAWSTEVVQFFGPGTRLTVL.

This CDR3 reads CASSPGTTGLEQYF. The chain employs TRBV18 and TRBJ2-7; absent DNA, TCRdb's TRBD2 call cannot be checked. The germline CDR1 and CDR2 sequences are KGHSH and LQKENI. The CDR3 consists of 14 residues.

The chain links TRBV6-6 to TRBJ2-1; TCRdb calls TRBD2, which cannot be checked without DNA. This CDR3 has 15 amino acids. Germline V gene sequence: CDR1 MNHNY, CDR2 SVGAGI (reference sequence). The CDR3 sequence: CASSSERETYNEQFF.

The rearrangement joins TRBV7-9 to TRBJ2-2; the D call from TCRdb, TRBD1, cannot be confirmed without DNA. Germline assignment: CDR1 SEHNR and CDR2 FQNEAQ (reference sequence). The CDR3 sequence is 14 residues long. The CDR3: CASSSPSGTGELFF.

The chain carries TRBV12-3 or TRBV12-4 and TRBJ1-5; TCRdb selects TRBD1, and the lack of DNA leaves this call unchecked. CDR3 length equals 15 residues. CDR3: CASSYGGGSNQPQHF.

The gene calls are TRBV7-3 and TRBJ2-1; no DNA is available, so the TRBD1 call from TCRdb remains unchecked. From germline, CDR1 is SGHTA and CDR2 FQGTGA. This CDR3 comprises 16 residues. Here the CDR3 reads CASSTTTGASYNEQFF.

The rearrangement joins TRBV20-1 to TRBJ2-1; TCRdb gives TRBD1 as the D gene, but with no DNA this cannot be confirmed. CDR3 length: 12 residues. CDR1 is DFQATT, CDR2 SNEGSKA, per germline (reference sequence). CDR3 sequence reads: CSARAPRNEQFF.

The chain links TRBV6-1 to TRBJ1-1; TCRdb's D gene call, TRBD1, goes unchecked for lack of DNA. Germline CDR1 and CDR2: MNHNS and SASEGT. The CDR3 loop spans 13 amino acids. The CDR3 spells CASSAKSGGEAFF.

This rearrangement joins TRBV4-1 to TRBJ1-1. This CDR3 region has 13 residues. Germline V lookup: CDR1 MGHRA, CDR2 YSYEKL. CDR3 sequence reads: CASSQGVNTEAFF.

This sequence joins TRBV3-1 and TRBJ2-5; TCRdb designates TRBD2, a call that cannot be tested without DNA. The CDR3 is 17 amino acids. Germline V gene sequence: CDR1 LGHDT, CDR2 YNNKEL (reference sequence). CDR3 protein: CASSPIAPSSNEETQYF.

The chain joins TRBV12-3 or TRBV12-4 to TRBJ2-3; TCRdb calls TRBD2, which cannot be checked without DNA. The CDR3 totals 13 residues. The CDR3 protein is CASASGATDTQYF.

J is TRBJ2-5 and V is TRBV28; checking the TCRdb D call of TRBD2 is not possible without DNA. This CDR3 is built from 15 residues. Per the germline V gene, CDR1 is MDHEN and CDR2 is SYDVKM. Here the CDR3 reads CASSFGLAGGGTQYF.

The chain joins TRBV6-5 to TRBJ2-1; TCRdb's D call of TRBD2 is untestable without DNA. The CDR3 has 15 amino acids. The V gene's germline CDR1 is MNHEY and CDR2 SVGAGI. The CDR3 is CASSYLTGRNNEQFF.

J is TRBJ1-1 and V is TRBV12-3 or TRBV12-4. The CDR3 length is 14 residues. CDR3 loop: CASTISLMNTEAFF.

The chain recombines TRBV5-1 with TRBJ2-7; TCRdb designates TRBD1, a call that cannot be tested without DNA. The CDR3 sequence is 14 residues long. Germline V gene data show CDR1 as SGHRS and CDR2 as YFSETQ. The CDR3 here is CASSLLTGNYEQYF. The full variable domain, its missing parts supplied by reference TRBV5-1 and TRBJ2-7, is KAGVTQTPRYLIKTRGQQVTLSCSPISGHRSVSWYQQTPGQGLQFLFEYFSETQRNKGNFPGRFSGRQFSNSRSEMNVSTLELGDSALYLCASSLLTGNYEQYFGPGTRLTVT.

The CDR3 is CAWSVLRTSRRWGANVLTF. The chain combines TRBV30 with TRBJ2-6; TCRdb picks TRBD2, but there is no DNA to check that call. The CDR3 extends over 19 amino acids. CDR1 and CDR2 from the germline V gene are GTSNPN and SVGIG (reference sequence).

J is TRBJ2-5 and V is TRBV10-3. This CDR3 spans 15 amino acids. The germline V gene encodes CDR1 ENHRY and CDR2 SYGVKD. The CDR3 region is CAISESGTVVETQYF.

CDR3 amino acids: CASRLPGYNEQFF. The genes are TRBV7-2 and TRBJ2-1. The CDR3 extends over 13 amino acids. Germline CDR1 and CDR2: SGHTA and FQGNSA. Full variable domain (rest looked up from reference TRBV7-2 and TRBJ2-1): GAGVSQSPSNKVTEKGKDVELRCDPISGHTALYWYRQSLGQGLEFLIYFQGNSAPDKSGLPSDRFSAERTGGSVSTLTIQRTQQEDSAVYLCASRLPGYNEQFFGPGTRLTVL.